This TCR beta chain was captured in a study of shared clonotypes between healthy human individuals. This clone was seen once. Its antigen is still unknown. Trimming stripped 6 bases from V and 0 bases from J, with 8 bases between. Germline lookup yields CDR1 SNHLY and CDR2 FYNNEI. This CDR3 is built from 13 residues. Only Caucasian adults living in Nashville, Tennessee served as donors. Here immunoSEQ multiplex PCR was the method, and the copy in TCRdb shows in-frame clones only, minus some. Altogether over a million clones are present, about 80% being singletons, with the ten largest covering approximately 0.52%. Study-wide results and caveats: Memory subsets generally showed lower estimated richness than naive subsets. At large depth, rarefaction still showed sorted-subset sequencing to be incomplete.

The TCR originated in a man aged 18 to 30 in good health. Some clones in this sample may be carry-over from other donors' samples. Material: memory CD4+ T cells from PBMCs. The subset was: CD45RA-negative fraction. The chain couples TRBV2 to TRBJ1-2, with D unclear. The CDR3 reads CASSSQTNYGYTF. In DNA form, the CDR3 reads TGTGCCAGCAGCTCTCAGACTAACTATGGCTACACCTTC.